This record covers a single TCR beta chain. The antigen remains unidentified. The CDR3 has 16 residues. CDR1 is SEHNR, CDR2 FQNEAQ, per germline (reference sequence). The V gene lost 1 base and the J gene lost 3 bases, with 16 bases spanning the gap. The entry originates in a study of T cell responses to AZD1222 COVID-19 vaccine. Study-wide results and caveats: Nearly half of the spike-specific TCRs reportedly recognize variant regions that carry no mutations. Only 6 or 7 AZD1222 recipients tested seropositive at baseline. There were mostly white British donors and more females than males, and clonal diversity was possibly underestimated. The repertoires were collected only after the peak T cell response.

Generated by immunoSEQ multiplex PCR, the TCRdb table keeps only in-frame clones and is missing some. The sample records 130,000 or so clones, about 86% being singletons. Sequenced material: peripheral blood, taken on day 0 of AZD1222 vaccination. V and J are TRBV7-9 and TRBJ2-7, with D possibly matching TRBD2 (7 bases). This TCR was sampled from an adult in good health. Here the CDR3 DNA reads TGTGCCAGCAGCTTAGATCGGGGGGCGCAGGTCTACGAGCAGTACTTC. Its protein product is CASSLDRGAQVYEQYF. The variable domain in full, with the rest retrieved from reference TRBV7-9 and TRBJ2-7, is DTGVSQNPRHKITKRGQNVTFRCDPISEHNRLYWYRQTLGQGPEFLTYFQNEAQLEKSRLLSDRFSAERPKGSFSTLEIQRTEQGDSAMYLCASSLDRGAQVYEQYFGPGTRLTVT.